A single sample gave rise to the 19 T cell receptor beta chains below, sequenced in a study of cytomegalovirus exposure and HLA in healthy donors. The PCR had 60 Vbeta and 13 Jbeta primers. The protocol was immunoSEQ multiplex PCR, while the TCRdb copy is restricted to in-frame clones and leaves out a portion. Among under 150,000 clones listed, over 75% were seen once. Specimen: PBMCs. These receptor sequences come from a woman aged 25 to 39 in good health and CMV-seronegative.

The chain uses TRBV6-5 and TRBJ1-1; D ambiguous. CDR1 MNHEY and CDR2 SVGAGI come from the germline V gene. V lost 6 bases and J lost 4, with 15 bases in between. This CDR3 is built from 14 residues. In DNA form, the CDR3 reads TGTGCCAGCAGCCCGCGAGGGCTGGTCACTGAAGCTTTCTTT. It translates to CASSPRGLVTEAFF.

This chain joins TRBV2 and TRBJ2-7, with TRBD2 matching 12 bases. J was trimmed by 1 base and V by 5 bases; bases with no gene match: 15. This CDR3 is 19 amino acids long. Germline V lookup: CDR1 SNHLY, CDR2 FYNNEI. CDR3 nucleotides: TGTGCCAGCAGTTGGCTACCTAGCGGGGGGGGAATCGCTTCCTACGAGCAGTACTTC. It encodes CASSWLPSGGGIASYEQYF.

In DNA form, the CDR3 reads TGTGCCAGCAGCCCTGACAGGGGGCGCTACAATGAGCAGTTCTTC. Translation: CASSPDRGRYNEQFF. The chain links TRBV5-6 to TRBJ2-1, with 10 bases identical to TRBD1. The CDR3 has 15 amino acids. Unmatched junction bases numbered 4, after V lost 4 bases and J lost 3 bases. Germline V lookup: CDR1 SGHDT, CDR2 YYEEEE.

This clone has only one observation. This chain joins TRBV29-1 and TRBJ2-5, with a tentative D call TRBD2 (5 bases). CDR1 and CDR2 (germline): SQVTM, ANQGSEA. V lost 4 bases and J 2 bases, leaving 14 bases between the germline ends. The CDR3 length is 14 residues. The CDR3 protein is CSVAGLEAQETQYF. The CDR3 DNA follows: TGCAGCGTTGCCGGTTTGGAGGCTCAAGAGACCCAGTACTTC.

The chain carries TRBV9 and TRBJ1-2; TRBD1 aligns across 12 bases. CDR1 and CDR2 (germline): SGDLS, YYNGEE. The ends lost 3 bases at V and 8 bases at J; junction bases unmatched: 8. This CDR3 spans 15 amino acids. The CDR3 DNA sequence: TGTGCCAGCAGCGCGGACCGGGACAGGGGGCTAGGCTACACCTTC. This sequence encodes CASSADRDRGLGYTF.

This chain joins TRBV27 and TRBJ2-2, with 9 bases that match TRBD1. Trimming removed 2 bases from V and 1 base from J; junction bases left unmatched: 2. In germline, CDR1 is MNHEY, CDR2 SMNVEV (reference sequence). There are 16 residues in the CDR3. CDR3 amino acids: CASSLGGQGNTGELFF. The CDR3 DNA is TGTGCCAGCAGTTTAGGGGGACAGGGGAACACCGGGGAGCTGTTTTTT.

The CDR3 bases are TGTGCCAGCAGCTTTGCAGAGGTGGCGGACGAGCAGTACTTC. Encoded protein: CASSFAEVADEQYF. V is TRBV5-6 and J is TRBJ2-7; D is uncertain. Trimming took off 2 bases at V and 5 bases at J, with 14 bases between the two ends. The CDR3 length is 14 residues. In germline, CDR1 is SGHDT, CDR2 YYEEEE.

The chain is built from TRBV5-1 and TRBJ1-4; 7 bases align to TRBD1. This CDR3 has 14 residues. Germline trimming cut 3 bases from V and 5 bases from J; bases unmatched to any gene: 4. The V gene's germline CDR1 is SGHRS and CDR2 YFSETQ. CDR3 sequence reads: CASSSGQKNEKLFF. CDR3 nucleotides: TGCGCCAGCAGCTCGGGACAGAAGAATGAAAAACTGTTTTTT.

The chain couples TRBV6-6 to TRBJ2-1, with TRBD1 identical over 8 bases. J was trimmed by 6 bases and V by 6 bases; bases with no gene match: 4. CDR1 MNHNY and CDR2 SVGAGI come from the germline V gene (reference sequence). CDR3 length: 13 residues. DNA of the CDR3: TGTGCCAGCAGAGGGGACAGGCCCAATGAGCAGTTCTTC. Protein product: CASRGDRPNEQFF.

The chain uses TRBV30 and TRBJ1-4, with D possibly TRBD1 on 5 matching bases. Trimming removed 4 bases at V and 8 bases at J, with 14 bases between. CDR3 length: 13 residues. Germline V gene sequence: CDR1 GTSNPN, CDR2 SVGIG (reference sequence). The CDR3, as DNA: TGTGCCTGGACCTCTGGGGCCTACGAAAAACTGTTTTTT. Translation gives CAWTSGAYEKLFF.

This chain joins TRBV9 and TRBJ2-7; tentative D call: TRBD2 (6 bases). Between the trimmed V and J ends, which lost 3 bases and 3 bases, there was a span of 13 bases. The CDR3 sequence is 14 residues long. In germline, CDR1 is SGDLS, CDR2 YYNGEE. The CDR3 DNA sequence: TGTGCCAGCAGCGCGCTTGGGACTCTCTACGAGCAGTACTTC. It translates to CASSALGTLYEQYF.

The chain links TRBV30 to TRBJ2-1, with unresolved D. The CDR3 contains 12 residues. Trimming left V 0 bases short and J 5 bases short, with 5 bases between. Germline values: CDR1 GTSNPN, CDR2 SVGIG (reference sequence). Here the CDR3 DNA reads TGTGCCTGGAGTGTATTTAACAATGAGCAGTTCTTC. This gives the protein CAWSVFNNEQFF.

The chain links TRBV5-1 to TRBJ1-2, with 7 positions matching TRBD1. CDR1 is SGHRS and CDR2 is YFSETQ in the germline V gene. This CDR3 spans 15 amino acids. Germline trimming cut 5 bases from V and 7 bases from J; bases unmatched to any gene: 14. CDR3 sequence (DNA): TGCGCCAGCAGGACCACACCCGACAGGGAAGGTGGCTACACCTTC. This codes for CASRTTPDREGGYTF.

This chain links TRBV27 with TRBJ1-1; D may be TRBD1 (6 bases). Germline V lookup: CDR1 MNHEY, CDR2 SMNVEV (reference sequence). The V and J ends lost 4 bases and 1 base respectively, with 10 bases between them. The CDR3 runs 14 residues. The CDR3 region has the DNA TGTGCCAGCAGTTCCCGACAGGCGAACACTGAAGCTTTCTTT. Its translation is CASSSRQANTEAFF.

The V and J genes are TRBV27 and TRBJ2-2; TRBD1 matches 8 bases. This CDR3 region has 14 residues. With 6 bases clipped from V and 7 bases from J, the junction kept 7 bases outside the gene matches. CDR1 and CDR2 (germline): MNHEY, SMNVEV (reference sequence). The CDR3 sequence is CASSLGQGVGELFF. Here the CDR3 DNA reads TGTGCCAGCAGCCTCGGACAGGGTGTCGGGGAGCTGTTTTTT.

This sequence joins TRBV4-2 and TRBJ2-1; no firm D call. The CDR3 is 17 amino acids. CDR1 is LGHNA, CDR2 YNFKEQ, per germline. With 0 bases removed from V and 0 bases from J, the gap between germline ends came to 12 bases. CDR3 sequence: CASSQDTPSSSYNEQFF. The CDR3 DNA sequence: TGTGCCAGCAGCCAAGATACGCCCTCTAGCTCCTACAATGAGCAGTTCTTC.

The table lists this clone with a few counts. The V and J genes are TRBV7-6 and TRBJ1-2, with D possibly matching TRBD1 (5 bases). CDR1 is SGHVS and CDR2 is FNYEAQ in the germline V gene. The CDR3 sequence is 14 residues long. V shed 1 base and J shed 2 bases, with 8 bases lying between them. This CDR3 reads CASSLGQINYGYTF. In nucleotides, the CDR3 is TGTGCCAGCAGCTTAGGACAGATCAACTATGGCTACACCTTC.

The rearrangement joins TRBV5-1 to TRBJ2-1, with 8 bases lining up with TRBD1. V shed 4 bases and J 4 bases; nucleotides not matched to a gene: 7. Germline lookup yields CDR1 SGHRS and CDR2 YFSETQ. This CDR3 contains 15 residues. CDR3 region: CASSPEDRAYNEQFF. As DNA, the CDR3 is TGCGCCAGCAGCCCCGAGGACAGGGCTTACAATGAGCAGTTCTTC.

This clone was picked up a small number of times. The genes are TRBV4-2 and TRBJ1-2; maybe TRBD1 (5 bases). The V end lost 1 base, the J end lost 6 bases, and 15 bases lay between the germline ends. CDR3 size: 15 residues. Germline-derived CDR1 and CDR2 are LGHNA and YNFKEQ. As DNA, the CDR3 is TGTGCCAGCAGCCAAGTTGGTCGGCAGGGTGATGGCTACACCTTC. Its protein is CASSQVGRQGDGYTF.